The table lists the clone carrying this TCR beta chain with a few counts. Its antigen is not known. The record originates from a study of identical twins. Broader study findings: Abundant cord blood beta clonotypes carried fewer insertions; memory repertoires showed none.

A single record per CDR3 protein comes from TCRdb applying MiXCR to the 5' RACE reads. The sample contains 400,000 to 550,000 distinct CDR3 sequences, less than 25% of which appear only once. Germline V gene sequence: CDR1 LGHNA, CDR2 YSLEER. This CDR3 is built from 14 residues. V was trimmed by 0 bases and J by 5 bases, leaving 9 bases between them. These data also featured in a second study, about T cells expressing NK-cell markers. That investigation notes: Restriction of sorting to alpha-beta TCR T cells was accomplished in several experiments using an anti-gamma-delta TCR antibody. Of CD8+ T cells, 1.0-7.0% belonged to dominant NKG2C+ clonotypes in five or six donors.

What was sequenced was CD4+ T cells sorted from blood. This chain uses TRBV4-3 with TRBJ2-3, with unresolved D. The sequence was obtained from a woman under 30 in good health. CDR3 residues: CASSQEGSGDTQYF. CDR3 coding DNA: TGCGCCAGCAGCCAAGAAGGATCGGGAGATACGCAGTATTTT.